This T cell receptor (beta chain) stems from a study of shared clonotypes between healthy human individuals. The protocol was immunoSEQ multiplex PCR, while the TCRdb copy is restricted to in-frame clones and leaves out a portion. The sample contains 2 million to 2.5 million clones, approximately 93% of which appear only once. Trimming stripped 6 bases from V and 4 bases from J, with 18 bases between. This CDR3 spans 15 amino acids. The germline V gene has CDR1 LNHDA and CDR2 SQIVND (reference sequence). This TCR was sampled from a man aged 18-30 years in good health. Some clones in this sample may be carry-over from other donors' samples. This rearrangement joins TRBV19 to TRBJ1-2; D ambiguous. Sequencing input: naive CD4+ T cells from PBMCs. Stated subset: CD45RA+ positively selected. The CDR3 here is CASSPSQDLLYGYTF. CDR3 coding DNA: TGTGCCAGTAGCCCTAGTCAGGACCTACTCTATGGCTACACCTTC.